Presented here are 5 T cell receptor beta chains from one specimen sequenced in a study of blood T cell repertoires in COVID-19. Generated by immunoSEQ multiplex PCR, the TCRdb table keeps only in-frame clones and is missing some. In the table there are over 80,000 clones, 80% to 90% of which are singletons. Sequenced material: peripheral blood. The receptors were gathered from a human donor in a cohort sampled during active COVID-19.

The CDR3 region is CASSLKTPRGRSTETQYF. For the CDR3, the DNA is TGTGCCAGCAGCCTAAAGACGCCGCGGGGCCGATCTACCGAGACCCAGTACTTC. The rearrangement links TRBV21-1 to TRBJ2-5; TRBD2, as called in the table, went unchecked against the DNA. TRBV21-1 is a pseudogene segment. This CDR3 has 18 amino acids.

The table lists this clone with a count of one. This chain links TRBV4-2 with TRBJ1-5; no firm D call. The CDR3 extends over 14 amino acids. Germline lookup yields CDR1 LGHNA and CDR2 YNFKEQ. Trimming took 0 bases from V and 7 from J, leaving 10 bases between them. The CDR3 DNA sequence: TGTGCCAGCAGCCAAGACTATACTAGGCAGCCCCAGCATTTT. Translation: CASSQDYTRQPQHF.

This clone has only a few counts. The chain uses TRBV4-1 and TRBJ1-2, with D uncertain. Germline loops: CDR1 MGHRA, CDR2 YSYEKL. The V gene lost 1 base and the J gene lost 5 bases, with 8 bases spanning the gap. The CDR3 has 13 amino acids. The CDR3 nucleotides read TGCGCCAGCAGCCAAGGCCCTAGGTATGGCTACACCTTC. This encodes CASSQGPRYGYTF.

Only a few counts were recorded for this clone. This chain connects TRBV5-1 to TRBJ2-1, with D possibly matching TRBD1 (6 bases). Germline CDR1 SGHRS, CDR2 YFSETQ. V dropped 6 bases and J dropped 4 bases, with 11 bases sitting between them. The CDR3 covers 13 residues. The CDR3 sequence: CASKTTGYNEQFF. CDR3 DNA: TGCGCCAGCAAAACGACAGGTTACAATGAGCAGTTCTTC.

This rearrangement joins TRBV28 to TRBJ2-6; 7 bases map to TRBD2. Unmatched junction bases numbered 0, after V lost 2 bases and J lost 2 bases. The CDR3 consists of 15 residues. Per germline, CDR1 MDHEN and CDR2 SYDVKM. In nucleotides, the CDR3 is TGTGCCAGCAGTTTAGGACTAGCTGGGGCCAACGTCCTGACTTTC. Amino acids: CASSLGLAGANVLTF.